This T cell receptor (beta chain) was obtained from a study of read filtering for tumor transcriptome and immune sequencing. Study information: Patients were approximately 18 male and about 15 female, mean age 65.9 years, range about 45 to 85. Revised staging placed eight or nine patients in R-ISS I, some 17 in II, 6 or 7 in III. The study's findings and limits: Even smaller IR-seq throughput identified most shared clonotypes.

This CDR3 has 14 amino acids. Germline V CDR1 and CDR2: SEHNR, FQNEAQ (reference sequence). The germline V and J ends were trimmed by 4 bases and 4 bases, with 11 bases remaining between them. Molecular barcoded adaptors covering alpha/delta and beta/gamma chains were used on about 390 ng RNA. TCRdb reprocessed the reads with MiXCR, giving one entry per CDR3 protein. The sample carries around 140,000 distinct CDR3 sequences, under 15% recorded once. Points on this clonotype: What it binds is not known.

At the time of active disease, bone marrow was collected from every patient. This receptor was obtained from a donor at least 40 years old with multiple myeloma. The specimen sequenced was a population of CD138-negative cells sorted from bone marrow. This chain connects TRBV7-9 to TRBJ2-1, with a tentative D call TRBD1 (6 bases). The CDR3 spells CASSSRGGYNEQFF. The CDR3, as DNA: TGTGCCAGCAGCTCCCGAGGGGGTTACAATGAGCAGTTCTTC.